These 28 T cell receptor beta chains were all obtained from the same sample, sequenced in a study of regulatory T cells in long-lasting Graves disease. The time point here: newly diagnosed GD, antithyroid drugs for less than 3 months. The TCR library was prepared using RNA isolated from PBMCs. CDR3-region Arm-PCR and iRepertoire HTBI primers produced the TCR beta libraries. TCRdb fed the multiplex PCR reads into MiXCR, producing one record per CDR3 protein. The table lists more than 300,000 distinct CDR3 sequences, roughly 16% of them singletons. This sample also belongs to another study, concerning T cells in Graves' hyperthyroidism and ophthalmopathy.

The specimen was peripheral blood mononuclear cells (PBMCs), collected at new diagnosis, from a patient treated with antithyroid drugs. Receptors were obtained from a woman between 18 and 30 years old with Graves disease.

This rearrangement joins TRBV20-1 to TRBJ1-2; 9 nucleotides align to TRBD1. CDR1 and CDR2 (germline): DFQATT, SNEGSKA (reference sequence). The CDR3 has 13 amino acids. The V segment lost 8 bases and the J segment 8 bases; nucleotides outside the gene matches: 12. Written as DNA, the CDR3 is TGCAGTACTCTGAACAGGGGGCATCGAGGCTACACCTTC. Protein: CSTLNRGHRGYTF.

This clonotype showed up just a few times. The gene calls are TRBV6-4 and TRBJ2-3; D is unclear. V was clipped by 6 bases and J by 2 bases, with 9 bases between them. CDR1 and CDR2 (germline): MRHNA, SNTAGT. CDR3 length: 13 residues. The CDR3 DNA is TGTGCCAGCAGCGAAGGCGCCACAGATACGCAGTATTTT. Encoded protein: CASSEGATDTQYF.

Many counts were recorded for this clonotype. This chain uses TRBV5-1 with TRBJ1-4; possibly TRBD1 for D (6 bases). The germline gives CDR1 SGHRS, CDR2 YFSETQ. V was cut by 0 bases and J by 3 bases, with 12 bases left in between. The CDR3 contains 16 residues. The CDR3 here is CASSLGYTGPNEKLFF. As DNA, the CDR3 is TGCGCCAGCAGCTTGGGTTATACAGGGCCTAATGAAAAACTGTTTTTT.

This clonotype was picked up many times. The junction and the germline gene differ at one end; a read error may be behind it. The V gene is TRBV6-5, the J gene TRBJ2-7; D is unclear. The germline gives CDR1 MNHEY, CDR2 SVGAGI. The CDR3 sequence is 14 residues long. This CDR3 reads CASSYGVGEKGWNF. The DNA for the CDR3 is TGTGCCAGCAGTTACGGGGTTGGGGAAAAGGGTTGGAACTTC.

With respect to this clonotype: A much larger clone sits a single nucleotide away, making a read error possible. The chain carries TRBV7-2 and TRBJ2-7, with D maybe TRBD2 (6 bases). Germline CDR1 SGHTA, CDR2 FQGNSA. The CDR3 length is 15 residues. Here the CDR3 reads CASSLARGPSYGQYF. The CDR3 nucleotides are TGTGCCAGCAGCTTAGCGCGGGGTCCCTCCTACGGGCAGTACTTC.

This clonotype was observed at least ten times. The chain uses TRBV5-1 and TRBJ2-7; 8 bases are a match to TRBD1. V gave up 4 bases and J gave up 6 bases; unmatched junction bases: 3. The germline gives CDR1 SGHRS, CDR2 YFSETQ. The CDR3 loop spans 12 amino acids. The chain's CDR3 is CASSNTGGEQYF. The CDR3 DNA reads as TGCGCCAGCAGCAACACAGGGGGCGAGCAGTACTTC.

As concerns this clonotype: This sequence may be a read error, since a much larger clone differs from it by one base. This CDR3 reads CASSYQGVGNIIYF. The CDR3 nucleotides read TGTGCCAGCAGCTACCAGGGGGTTGGAAACATCATATATTTT. The V call is TRBV3-1, the J call TRBJ1-3; 7 bases agree with TRBD1. CDR1 is LGHDT, CDR2 YNNKEL, per germline (reference sequence). The CDR3 runs 14 residues.

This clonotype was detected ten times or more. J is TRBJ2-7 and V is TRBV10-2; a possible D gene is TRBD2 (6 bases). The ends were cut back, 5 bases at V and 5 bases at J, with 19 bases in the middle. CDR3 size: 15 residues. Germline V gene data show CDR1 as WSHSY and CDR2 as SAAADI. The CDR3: CASSPWGTGIDEQYF. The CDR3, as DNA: TGCGCCAGCAGTCCCTGGGGGACTGGAATTGACGAGCAGTACTTC.

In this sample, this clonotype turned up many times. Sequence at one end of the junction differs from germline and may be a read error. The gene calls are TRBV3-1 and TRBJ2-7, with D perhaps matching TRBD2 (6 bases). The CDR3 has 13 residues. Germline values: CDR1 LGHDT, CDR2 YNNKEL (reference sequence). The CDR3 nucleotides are TGTGCCAGCAGCCAAGAAAAACTAGCTGGATGGGTCTTC. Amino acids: CASSQEKLAGWVF.

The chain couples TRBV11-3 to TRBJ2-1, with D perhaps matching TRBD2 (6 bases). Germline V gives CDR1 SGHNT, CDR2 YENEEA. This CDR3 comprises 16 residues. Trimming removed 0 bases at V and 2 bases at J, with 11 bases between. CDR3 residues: CASSLEVLAPYNEQFF. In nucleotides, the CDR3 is TGTGCCAGCAGCTTAGAGGTGCTAGCGCCCTACAATGAGCAGTTCTTC. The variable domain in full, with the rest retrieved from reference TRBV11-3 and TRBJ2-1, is EAGVVQSPRYKIIEKKQPVAFWCNPISGHNTLYWYLQNLGQGPELLIRYENEEAVDDSQLPKDRFSAERLKGVDSTLKIQPAELGDSAVYLCASSLEVLAPYNEQFFGPGTRLTVL.

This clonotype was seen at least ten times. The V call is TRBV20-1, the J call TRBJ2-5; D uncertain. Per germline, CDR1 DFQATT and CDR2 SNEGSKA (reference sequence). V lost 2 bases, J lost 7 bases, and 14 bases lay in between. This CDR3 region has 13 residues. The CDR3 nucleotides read TGCAGTGCTAGAACACCGGGCCTGGGGACCCAGTACTTC. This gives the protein CSARTPGLGTQYF.

CDR3 nucleotide sequence: TGTGCCAGCAGTCGACAGCGGCAACAAGAGACCCAGTACTTC. This translates into CASSRQRQQETQYF. The gene calls are TRBV6-2 or TRBV6-3 and TRBJ2-5; either TRBD1 or TRBD2 may supply D (5 bases each). The V end was cut by 5 bases, the J end by 2 bases, with 12 bases between. This CDR3 has 14 residues. Germline CDR1 is MNHEY and CDR2 is SVGEGT.

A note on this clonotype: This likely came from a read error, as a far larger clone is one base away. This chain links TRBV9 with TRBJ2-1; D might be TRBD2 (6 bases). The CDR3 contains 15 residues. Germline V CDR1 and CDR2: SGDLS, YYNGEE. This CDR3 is CASSPRDWTYNDQFF. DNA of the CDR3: TGTGCCAGCAGCCCCCGGGACTGGACGTACAATGATCAGTTCTTC.

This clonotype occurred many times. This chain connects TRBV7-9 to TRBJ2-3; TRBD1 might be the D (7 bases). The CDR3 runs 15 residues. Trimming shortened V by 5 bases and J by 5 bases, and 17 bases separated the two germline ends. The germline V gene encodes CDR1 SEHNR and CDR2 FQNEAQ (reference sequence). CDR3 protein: CASSKWAGQRDTQYF. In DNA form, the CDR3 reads TGTGCCAGCAGCAAATGGGCGGGACAGCGAGATACGCAGTATTTT.

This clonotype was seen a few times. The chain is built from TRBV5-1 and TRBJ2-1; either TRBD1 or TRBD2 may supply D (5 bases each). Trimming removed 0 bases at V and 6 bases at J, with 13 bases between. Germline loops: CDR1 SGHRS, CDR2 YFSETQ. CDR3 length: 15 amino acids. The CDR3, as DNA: TGCGCCAGCAGCTTGGAAGTTAATGGGGGCAATGAGCAGTTCTTC. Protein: CASSLEVNGGNEQFF.

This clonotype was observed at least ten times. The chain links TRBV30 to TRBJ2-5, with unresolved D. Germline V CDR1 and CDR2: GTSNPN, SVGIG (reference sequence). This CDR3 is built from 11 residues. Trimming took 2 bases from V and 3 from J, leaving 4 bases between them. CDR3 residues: CAWSFKETQYF. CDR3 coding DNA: TGTGCCTGGAGTTTTAAAGAGACCCAGTACTTC.

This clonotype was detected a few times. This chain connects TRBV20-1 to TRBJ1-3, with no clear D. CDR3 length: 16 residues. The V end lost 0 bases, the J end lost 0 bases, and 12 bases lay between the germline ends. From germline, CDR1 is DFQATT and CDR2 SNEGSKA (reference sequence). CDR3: CSAREYGGSSGNTIYF. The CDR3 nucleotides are TGCAGTGCTAGAGAATACGGCGGGTCCTCTGGAAACACCATATATTTT.

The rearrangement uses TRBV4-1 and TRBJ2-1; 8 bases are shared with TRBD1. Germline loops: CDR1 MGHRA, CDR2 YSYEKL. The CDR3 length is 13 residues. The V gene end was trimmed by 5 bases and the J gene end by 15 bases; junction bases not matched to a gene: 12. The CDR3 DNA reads TGCGCCAGCAGCTCCCCCCGGACAGGGATTTTGTTCTTC. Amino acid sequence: CASSSPRTGILFF.

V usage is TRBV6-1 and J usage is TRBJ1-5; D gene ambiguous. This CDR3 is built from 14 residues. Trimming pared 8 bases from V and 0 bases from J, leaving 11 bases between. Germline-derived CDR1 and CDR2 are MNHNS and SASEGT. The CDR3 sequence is CASQWGDSNQPQHF. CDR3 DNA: TGTGCCAGCCAATGGGGTGATAGCAATCAGCCCCAGCATTTT.

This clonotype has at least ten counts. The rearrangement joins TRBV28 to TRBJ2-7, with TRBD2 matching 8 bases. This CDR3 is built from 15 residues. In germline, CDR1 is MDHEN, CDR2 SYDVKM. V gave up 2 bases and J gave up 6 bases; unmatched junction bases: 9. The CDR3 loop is CASSLPGGASSEQYF. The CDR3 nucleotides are TGTGCCAGCAGTTTACCCGGGGGGGCCTCGTCCGAGCAGTACTTC. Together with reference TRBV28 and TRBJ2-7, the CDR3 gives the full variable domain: DVKVTQSSRYLVKRTGEKVFLECVQDMDHENMFWYRQDPGLGLRLIYFSYDVKMKEKGDIPEGYSVSREKKERFSLILESASTNQTSMYLCASSLPGGASSEQYFGPGTRLTVT.

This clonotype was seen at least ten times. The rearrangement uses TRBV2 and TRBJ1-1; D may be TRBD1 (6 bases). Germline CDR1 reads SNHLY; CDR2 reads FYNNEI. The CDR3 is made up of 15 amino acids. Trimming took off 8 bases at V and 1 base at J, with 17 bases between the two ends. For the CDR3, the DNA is TGTGCCAGCTCCCCTAGCGCCAGGGGGAACACTGAAGCTTTCTTT. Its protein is CASSPSARGNTEAFF.

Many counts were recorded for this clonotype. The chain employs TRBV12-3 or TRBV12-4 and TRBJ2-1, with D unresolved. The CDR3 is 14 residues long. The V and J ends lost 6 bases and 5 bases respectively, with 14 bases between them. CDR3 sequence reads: CASSADRADNEQFF. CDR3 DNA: TGTGCCAGCAGCGCGGACCGTGCGGACAATGAGCAGTTCTTC.

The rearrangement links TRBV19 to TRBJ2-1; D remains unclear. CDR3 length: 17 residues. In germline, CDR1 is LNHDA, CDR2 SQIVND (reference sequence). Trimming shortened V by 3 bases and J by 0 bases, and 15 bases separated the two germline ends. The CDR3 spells CASSIRPWRSSYNEQFF. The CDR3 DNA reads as TGTGCCAGTAGTATCCGCCCGTGGCGCAGCTCCTACAATGAGCAGTTCTTC.

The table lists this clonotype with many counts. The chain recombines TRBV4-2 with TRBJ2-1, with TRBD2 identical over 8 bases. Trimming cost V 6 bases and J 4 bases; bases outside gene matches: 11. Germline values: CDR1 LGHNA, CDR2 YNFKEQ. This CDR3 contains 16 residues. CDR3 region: CASSLYSGTSYNEQFF. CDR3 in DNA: TGTGCCAGCAGTCTTTACTCCGGGACTAGTTACAATGAGCAGTTCTTC.

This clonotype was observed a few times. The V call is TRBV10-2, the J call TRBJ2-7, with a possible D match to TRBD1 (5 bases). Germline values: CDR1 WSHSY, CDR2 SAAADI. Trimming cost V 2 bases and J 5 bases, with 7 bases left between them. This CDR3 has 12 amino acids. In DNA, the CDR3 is TGCGCCAGCAGTGAGCTGGGGCACGAGCAGTACTTC. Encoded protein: CASSELGHEQYF.

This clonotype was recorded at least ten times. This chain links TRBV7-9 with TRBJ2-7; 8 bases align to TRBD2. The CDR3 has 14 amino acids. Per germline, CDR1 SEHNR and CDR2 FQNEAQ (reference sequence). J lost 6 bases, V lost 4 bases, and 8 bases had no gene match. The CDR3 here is CASSSGLDGGEQYF. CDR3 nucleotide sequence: TGTGCCAGCAGCTCGGGACTAGATGGGGGCGAGCAGTACTTC.

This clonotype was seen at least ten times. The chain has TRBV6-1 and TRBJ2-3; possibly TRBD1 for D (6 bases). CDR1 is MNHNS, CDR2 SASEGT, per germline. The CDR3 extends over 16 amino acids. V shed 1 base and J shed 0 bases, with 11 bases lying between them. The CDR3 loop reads CASSEGYRDSTDTQYF. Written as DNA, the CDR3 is TGTGCCAGCAGTGAAGGTTACAGGGACAGCACAGATACGCAGTATTTT.

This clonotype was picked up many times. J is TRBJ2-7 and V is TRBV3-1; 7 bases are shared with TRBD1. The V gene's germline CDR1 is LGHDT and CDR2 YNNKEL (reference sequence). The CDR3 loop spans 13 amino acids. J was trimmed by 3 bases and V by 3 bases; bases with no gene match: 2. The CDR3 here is CASSQGQFYEQYF. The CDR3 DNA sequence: TGTGCCAGCAGCCAGGGACAGTTCTACGAGCAGTACTTC.